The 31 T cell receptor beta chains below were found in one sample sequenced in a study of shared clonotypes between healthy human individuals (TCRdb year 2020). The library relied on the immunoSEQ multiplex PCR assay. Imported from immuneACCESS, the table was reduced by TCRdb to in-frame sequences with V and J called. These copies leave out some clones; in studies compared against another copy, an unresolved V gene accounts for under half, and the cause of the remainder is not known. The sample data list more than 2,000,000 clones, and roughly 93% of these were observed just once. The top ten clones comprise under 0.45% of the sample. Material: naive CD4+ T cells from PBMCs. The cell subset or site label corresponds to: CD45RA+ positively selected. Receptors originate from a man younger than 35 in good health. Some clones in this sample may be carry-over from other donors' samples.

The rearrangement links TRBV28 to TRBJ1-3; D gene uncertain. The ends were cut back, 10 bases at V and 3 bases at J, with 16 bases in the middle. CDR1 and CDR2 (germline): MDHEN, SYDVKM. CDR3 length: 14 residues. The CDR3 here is CATIKSLGGNTIYF. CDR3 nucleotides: TGTGCCACCATTAAATCCCTCGGTGGAAACACCATATATTTT.

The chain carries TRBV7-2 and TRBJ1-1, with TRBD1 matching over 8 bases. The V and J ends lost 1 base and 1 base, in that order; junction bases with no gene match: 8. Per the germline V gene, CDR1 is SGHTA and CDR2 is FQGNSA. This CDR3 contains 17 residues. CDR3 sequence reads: CASSLVRGQGRNTEAFF. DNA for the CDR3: TGTGCCAGCAGCTTAGTAAGAGGACAGGGAAGGAACACTGAAGCTTTCTTT.

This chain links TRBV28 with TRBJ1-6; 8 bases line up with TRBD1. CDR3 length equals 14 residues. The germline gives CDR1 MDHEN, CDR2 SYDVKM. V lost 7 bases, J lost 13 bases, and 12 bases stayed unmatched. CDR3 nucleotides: TGTGCCAGCAAAACCCCGGGACAGGAGCATCCCCTCCACTTT. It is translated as CASKTPGQEHPLHF.

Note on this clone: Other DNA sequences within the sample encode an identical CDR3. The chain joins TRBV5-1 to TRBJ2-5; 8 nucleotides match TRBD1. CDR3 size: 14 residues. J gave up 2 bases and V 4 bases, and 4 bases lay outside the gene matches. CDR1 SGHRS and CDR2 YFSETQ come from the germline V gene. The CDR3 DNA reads TGCGCCAGCAGCCTTGGACAGGGACAAGAGACCCAGTACTTC. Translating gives CASSLGQGQETQYF.

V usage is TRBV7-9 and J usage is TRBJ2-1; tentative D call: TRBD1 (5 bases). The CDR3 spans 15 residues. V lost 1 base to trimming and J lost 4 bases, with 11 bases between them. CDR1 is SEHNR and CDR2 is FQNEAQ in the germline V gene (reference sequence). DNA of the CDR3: TGTGCCAGCAGCTTAGGGCAGGGTGAATACAATGAGCAGTTCTTC. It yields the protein CASSLGQGEYNEQFF.

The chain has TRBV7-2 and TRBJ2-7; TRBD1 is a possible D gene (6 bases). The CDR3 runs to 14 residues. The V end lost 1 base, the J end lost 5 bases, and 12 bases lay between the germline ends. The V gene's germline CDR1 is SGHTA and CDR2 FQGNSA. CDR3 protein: CASSLEGGHHEQYF. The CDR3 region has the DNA TGTGCCAGCAGCTTAGAAGGGGGACACCACGAGCAGTACTTC.

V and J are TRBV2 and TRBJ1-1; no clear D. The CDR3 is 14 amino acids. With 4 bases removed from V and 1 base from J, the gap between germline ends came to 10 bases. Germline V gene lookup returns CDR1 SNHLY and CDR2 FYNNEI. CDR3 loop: CASSGRVGNTEAFF. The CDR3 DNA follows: TGTGCCAGCAGTGGGAGAGTGGGGAACACTGAAGCTTTCTTT.

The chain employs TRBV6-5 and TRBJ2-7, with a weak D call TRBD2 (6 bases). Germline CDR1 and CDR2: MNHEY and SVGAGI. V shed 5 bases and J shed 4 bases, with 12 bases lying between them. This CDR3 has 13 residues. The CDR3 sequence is CASSGGLKYEQYF. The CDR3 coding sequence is TGTGCCAGCAGTGGGGGACTGAAATACGAGCAGTACTTC.

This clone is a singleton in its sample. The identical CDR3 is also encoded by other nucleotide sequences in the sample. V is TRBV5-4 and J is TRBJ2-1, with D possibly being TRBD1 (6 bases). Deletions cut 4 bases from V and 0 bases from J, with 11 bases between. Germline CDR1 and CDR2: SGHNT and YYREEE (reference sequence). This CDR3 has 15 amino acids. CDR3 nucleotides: TGTGCCAGCAGCCTCGACAGGAGCTCCTACAATGAGCAGTTCTTC. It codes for CASSLDRSSYNEQFF.

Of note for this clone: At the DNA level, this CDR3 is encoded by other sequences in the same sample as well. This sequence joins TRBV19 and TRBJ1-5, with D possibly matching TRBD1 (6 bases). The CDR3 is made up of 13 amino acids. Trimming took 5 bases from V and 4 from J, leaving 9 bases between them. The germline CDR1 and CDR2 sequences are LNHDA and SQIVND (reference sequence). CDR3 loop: CASSPQGNQPQHF. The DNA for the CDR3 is TGTGCCAGTAGTCCACAGGGTAATCAGCCCCAGCATTTT.

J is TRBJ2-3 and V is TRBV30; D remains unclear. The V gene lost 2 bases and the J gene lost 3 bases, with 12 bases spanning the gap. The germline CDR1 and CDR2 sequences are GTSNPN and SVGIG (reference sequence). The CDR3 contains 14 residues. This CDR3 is CAWSIVLGTDTQYF. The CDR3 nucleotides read TGTGCCTGGAGTATCGTCTTAGGGACAGATACGCAGTATTTT.

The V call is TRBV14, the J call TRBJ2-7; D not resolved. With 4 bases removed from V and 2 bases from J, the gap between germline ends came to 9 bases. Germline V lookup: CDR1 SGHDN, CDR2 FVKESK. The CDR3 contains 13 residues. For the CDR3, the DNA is TGTGCCAGCAGCCTGATTGGGACCTACGAGCAGTACTTC. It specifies CASSLIGTYEQYF.

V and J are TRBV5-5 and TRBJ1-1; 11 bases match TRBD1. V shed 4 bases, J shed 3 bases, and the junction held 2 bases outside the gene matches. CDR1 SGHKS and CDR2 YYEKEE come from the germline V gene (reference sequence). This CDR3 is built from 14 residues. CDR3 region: CASSRTGGYTEAFF. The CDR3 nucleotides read TGTGCCAGCAGCCGGACAGGGGGCTACACTGAAGCTTTCTTT.

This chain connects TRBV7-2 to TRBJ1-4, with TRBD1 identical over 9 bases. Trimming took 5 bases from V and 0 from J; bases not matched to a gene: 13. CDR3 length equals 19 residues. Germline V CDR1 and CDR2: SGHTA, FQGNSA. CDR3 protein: CASSIDWDRASPTNEKLFF. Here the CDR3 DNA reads TGTGCCAGCAGCATCGACTGGGACAGGGCCTCTCCAACTAATGAAAAACTGTTTTTT.

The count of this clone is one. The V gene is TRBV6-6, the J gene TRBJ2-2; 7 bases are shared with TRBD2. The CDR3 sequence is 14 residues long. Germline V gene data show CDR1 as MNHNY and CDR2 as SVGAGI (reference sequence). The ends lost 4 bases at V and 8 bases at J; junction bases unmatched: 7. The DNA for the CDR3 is TGTGCCAGCAGTTGGCGGGAGTATGAGGGGGAGCTGTTTTTT. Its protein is CASSWREYEGELFF.

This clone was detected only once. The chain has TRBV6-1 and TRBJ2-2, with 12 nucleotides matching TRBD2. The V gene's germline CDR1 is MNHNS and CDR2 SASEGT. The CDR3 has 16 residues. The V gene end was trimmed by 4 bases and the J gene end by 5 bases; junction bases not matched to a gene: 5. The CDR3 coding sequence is TGTGCCAGCAGTGGGACCGGGACTAGCGGGACCGGGGAGCTGTTTTTT. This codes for CASSGTGTSGTGELFF.

The CDR3 DNA reads as TGTGCCAGCAGCTCGACGTCCCGGGACAGGGGGGGGACCGGGGAGCTGTTTTTT. Translated: CASSSTSRDRGGTGELFF. V and J are TRBV7-6 and TRBJ2-2; TRBD1 aligns across 11 bases. Germline CDR1 is SGHVS and CDR2 is FNYEAQ. Unmatched junction bases numbered 12, after V lost 4 bases and J lost 5 bases. The CDR3 covers 18 residues.

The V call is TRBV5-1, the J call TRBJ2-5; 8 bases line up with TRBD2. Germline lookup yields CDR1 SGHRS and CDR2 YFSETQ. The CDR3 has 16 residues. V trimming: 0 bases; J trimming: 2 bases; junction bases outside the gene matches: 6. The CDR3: CASSLDRAGDQETQYF. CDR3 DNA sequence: TGCGCCAGCAGCTTGGATCGAGCGGGAGATCAAGAGACCCAGTACTTC.

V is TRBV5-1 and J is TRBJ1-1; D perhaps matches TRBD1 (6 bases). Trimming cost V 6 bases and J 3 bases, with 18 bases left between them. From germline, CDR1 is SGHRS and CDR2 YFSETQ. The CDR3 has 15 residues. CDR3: CASTARGAQDTEAFF. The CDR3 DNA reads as TGCGCCAGCACCGCCCGGGGGGCGCAGGACACTGAAGCTTTCTTT.

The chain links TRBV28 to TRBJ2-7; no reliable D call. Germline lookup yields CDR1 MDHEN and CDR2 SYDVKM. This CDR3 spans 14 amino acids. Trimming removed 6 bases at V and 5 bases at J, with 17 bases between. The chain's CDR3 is CASRSPLGWNEQYF. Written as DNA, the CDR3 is TGTGCCAGCAGATCTCCCTTAGGGTGGAACGAGCAGTACTTC.

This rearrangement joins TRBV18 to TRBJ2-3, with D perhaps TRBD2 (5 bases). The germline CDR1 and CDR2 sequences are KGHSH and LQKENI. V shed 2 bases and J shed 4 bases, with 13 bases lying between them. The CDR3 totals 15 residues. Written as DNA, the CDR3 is TGTGCCAGCTCACCATCCCCCCTGGGAGCAGATACGCAGTATTTT. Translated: CASSPSPLGADTQYF.

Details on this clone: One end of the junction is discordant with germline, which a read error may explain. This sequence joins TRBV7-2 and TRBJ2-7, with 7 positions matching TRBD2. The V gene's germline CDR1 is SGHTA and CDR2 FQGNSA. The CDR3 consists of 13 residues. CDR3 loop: CASSLARLAVPLF. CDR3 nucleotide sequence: TGTGCCAGCAGCTTAGCCAGGCTAGCGGTCCCCCTATTC.

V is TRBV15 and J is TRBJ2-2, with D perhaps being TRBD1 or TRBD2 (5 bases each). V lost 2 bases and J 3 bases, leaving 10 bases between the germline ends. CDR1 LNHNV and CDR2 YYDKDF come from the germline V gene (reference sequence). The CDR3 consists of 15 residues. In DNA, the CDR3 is TGTGCCACCAGCAGAACCGGGGCCTACACCGGGGAGCTGTTTTTT. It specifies CATSRTGAYTGELFF.

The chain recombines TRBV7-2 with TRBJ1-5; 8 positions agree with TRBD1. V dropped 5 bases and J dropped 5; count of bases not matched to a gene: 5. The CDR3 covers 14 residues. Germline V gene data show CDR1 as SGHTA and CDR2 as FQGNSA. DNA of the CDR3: TGTGCCAGCAGCGCCCGGACAGGGCATCAGCCCCAGCATTTT. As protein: CASSARTGHQPQHF.

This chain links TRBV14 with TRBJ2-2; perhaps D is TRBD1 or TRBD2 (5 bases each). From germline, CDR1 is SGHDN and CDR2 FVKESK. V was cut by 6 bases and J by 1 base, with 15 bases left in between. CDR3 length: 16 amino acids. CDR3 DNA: TGTGCCAGCAGTGATCTGGGGGTAAAGAACACCGGGGAGCTGTTTTTT. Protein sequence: CASSDLGVKNTGELFF.

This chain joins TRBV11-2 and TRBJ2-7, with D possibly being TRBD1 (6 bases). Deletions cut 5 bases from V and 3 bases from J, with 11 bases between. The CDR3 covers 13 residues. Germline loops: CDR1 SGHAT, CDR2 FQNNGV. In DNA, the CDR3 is TGTGCCAGCAGCCAGGGACATTTCTACGAGCAGTACTTC. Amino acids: CASSQGHFYEQYF.

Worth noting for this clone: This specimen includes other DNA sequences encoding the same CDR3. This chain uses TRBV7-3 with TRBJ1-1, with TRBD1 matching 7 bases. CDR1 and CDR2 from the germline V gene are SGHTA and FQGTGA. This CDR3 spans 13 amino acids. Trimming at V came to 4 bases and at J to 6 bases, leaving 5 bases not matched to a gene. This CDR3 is CASSSTQGAEAFF. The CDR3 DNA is TGTGCCAGCAGCTCAACCCAGGGGGCTGAAGCTTTCTTT.

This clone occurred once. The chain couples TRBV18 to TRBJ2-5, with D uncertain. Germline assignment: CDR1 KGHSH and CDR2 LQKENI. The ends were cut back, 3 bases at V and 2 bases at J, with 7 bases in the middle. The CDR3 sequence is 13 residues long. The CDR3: CASSPQRQETQYF. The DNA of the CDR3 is TGTGCCAGCTCACCGCAACGGCAAGAGACCCAGTACTTC.

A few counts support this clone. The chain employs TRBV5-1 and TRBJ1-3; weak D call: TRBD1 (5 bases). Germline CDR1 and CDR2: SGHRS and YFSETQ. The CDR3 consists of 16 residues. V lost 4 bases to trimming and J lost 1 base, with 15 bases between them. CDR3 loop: CASSDGTPGSGNTIYF. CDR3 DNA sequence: TGCGCCAGCAGCGACGGGACCCCGGGGTCTGGAAACACCATATATTTT.

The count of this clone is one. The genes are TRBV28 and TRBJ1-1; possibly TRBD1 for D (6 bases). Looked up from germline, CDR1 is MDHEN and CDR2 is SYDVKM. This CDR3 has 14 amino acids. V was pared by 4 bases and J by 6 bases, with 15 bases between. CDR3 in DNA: TGTGCCAGCAGTTCACCGGGAGAGGGGGCTGAAGCTTTCTTT. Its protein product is CASSSPGEGAEAFF.

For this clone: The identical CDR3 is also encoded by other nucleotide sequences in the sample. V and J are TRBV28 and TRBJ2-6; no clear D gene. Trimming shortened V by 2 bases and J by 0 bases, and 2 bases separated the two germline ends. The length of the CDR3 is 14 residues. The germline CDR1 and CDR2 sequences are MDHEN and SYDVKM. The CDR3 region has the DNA TGTGCCAGCAGTTTAGCCTCTGGGGCCAACGTCCTGACTTTC. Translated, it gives CASSLASGANVLTF.